This T cell receptor beta chain was observed in a study of T cells after yellow fever vaccination. Germline CDR1 and CDR2: SGHAT and FQNNGV. V was clipped by 1 base and J by 4 bases, with 13 bases between them. The CDR3 runs 16 residues. TCRdb redid the calling of the 5' RACE reads with MiXCR, one entry per CDR3 protein. The table has 600,000 to 750,000 distinct CDR3 sequences, about 12% seen once; the top ten hold around 14%. This TCR was recovered from a man younger than 40 who received the YFV17D yellow fever vaccine. Sequences were derived from PBMCs, sampled on the day of the yellow fever booster vaccination. The chain uses TRBV11-2 and TRBJ1-4; perhaps TRBD1 as D (5 bases). The CDR3 nucleotides read TGTGCCAGCAGCTTAGGGGAGACAGACCGTAATGAAAAACTGTTTTTT. Its translation is CASSLGETDRNEKLFF.